This T cell receptor (beta chain) derives from a study of shared clonotypes between healthy human individuals. Study-level background: Donors had three CD4 naive, three CD4 memory, two CD8 naive and one CD8 memory plate apiece. Findings of the study overall: Among non-shared clonotypes, generation probabilities were lower than among those shared by all four donors. Naive subsets generally exceeded memory subsets in estimated richness. Sampling used blood alone; tissue repertoires probably differ.

The germline V and J ends were trimmed by 1 base and 4 bases, with 5 bases remaining between them. The CDR3 has 13 residues. Germline values: CDR1 SEHNR, CDR2 FQNEAQ (reference sequence). Using immunoSEQ multiplex PCR, the repertoire was profiled, and TCRdb retains in-frame clones only, with some absent. This table holds over 2 million clones, less than 95% found once. Positively selected for CCR7, the CD45RO-negative cells used as naive CD8 cells excluded terminally differentiated effector memory CD45RA+ cells. Comment on this clone: Its specificity is unknown.

The material sequenced was naive CD8+ T cells sorted from blood. This TCR was sampled from a young man in good health. The genes are TRBV7-9 and TRBJ2-1, with D uncertain. The CDR3 DNA is TGTGCCAGCAGCTTAGGTCAGTACAATGAGCAGTTCTTC. It translates to CASSLGQYNEQFF.